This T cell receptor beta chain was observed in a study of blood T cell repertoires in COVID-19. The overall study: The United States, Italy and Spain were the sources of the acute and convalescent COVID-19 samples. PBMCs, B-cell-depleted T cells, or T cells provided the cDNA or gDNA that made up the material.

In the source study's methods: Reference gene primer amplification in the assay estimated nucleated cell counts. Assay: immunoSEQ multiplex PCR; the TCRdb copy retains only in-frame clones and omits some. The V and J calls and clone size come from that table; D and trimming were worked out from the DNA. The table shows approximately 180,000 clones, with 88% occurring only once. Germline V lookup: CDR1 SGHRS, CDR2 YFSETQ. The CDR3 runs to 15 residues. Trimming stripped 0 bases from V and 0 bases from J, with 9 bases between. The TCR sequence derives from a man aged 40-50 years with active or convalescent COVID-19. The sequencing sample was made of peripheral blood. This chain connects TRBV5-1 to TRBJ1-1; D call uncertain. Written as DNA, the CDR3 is TGCGCCAGCAGCTTGGATCGCAGAATGAACACTGAAGCTTTCTTT. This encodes CASSLDRRMNTEAFF.